These T cell receptor beta chains were read from a single sample in a study of T cell responses to AZD1222 COVID-19 vaccine. Method: immunoSEQ multiplex PCR; TCRdb's copy keeps in-frame clones and lacks some. The table shows 150,000 or so clones, with just under 90% occurring only once. The sample here was peripheral blood, taken 28 days after the second dose of the MenACWY control vaccine. Every receptor here comes from an adult who received the MenACWY meningococcal vaccine as a control. Each CDR3 is given with its conserved first and last residue. D genes are given only for firm matches. Expanded clones get a size class; other rows say once, few or many, or leave the size out.

>TRBV11-3|TRBJ2-5|NA|NA
TGTGCCAGCAGCCAGGGATCCGAGACCCAGTACTTC
CASSQGSETQYF
>TRBV6-5|TRBJ2-7|TRBD2|few
TGTGCCAGCAGGTCCTGGGCTAGCGGCCCATACGAGCAGTACTTC
CASRSWASGPYEQYF
>TRBV28|TRBJ1-4|TRBD1|NA
TGTGCCAGCAGTCCACGACAGGGGACTAATGAAAAACTGTTTTTT
CASSPRQGTNEKLFF
>TRBV3-1/TRBV3-2|TRBJ1-2|TRBD1|NA
TGTGCCAGCAGCCAAAGACAGGGAGTGAGCTATGGCTACACCTTC
CASSQRQGVSYGYTF
>TRBV27|TRBJ2-7|NA|NA
TGTGCCAGCAGTGTCACTACCCTGACCTTGCGGGAGCAGTACTTC
CASSVTTLTLREQYF
>TRBV29-1|TRBJ1-1|NA|NA
TGCAGCGTTGGGTTTGTAGGGACTGAAGCTTTCTTT
CSVGFVGTEAFF
>TRBV9|TRBJ1-3|TRBD1|NA
TGTGCCAGCAGCACTAGCCGACAGGGAGGGGGAAACACCATATATTTT
CASSTSRQGGGNTIYF
>TRBV19|TRBJ2-3|NA|once
TGTGCCAGTAGTATTCAGCAGACAGATACGCAGTATTTT
CASSIQQTDTQYF
>TRBV7-3|TRBJ2-1|NA|NA
TGTGCCAGCAGCTCGCAAGGCGGGAAGTTCAATGAGCAGTTCTTC
CASSSQGGKFNEQFF
>TRBV7-8|TRBJ2-5|TRBD1|NA
TGTGCCAGCAGGATCGTTACAGGGGGCCCCCCCTTTGAGACCCAGTACTTC
CASRIVTGGPPFETQYF
>TRBV19|TRBJ1-4|NA|NA
TGTGCCAGCTCTGGGACACGCGGGGCCTTTTATGAAAAACTGTTTTTT
CASSGTRGAFYEKLFF
>TRBV28|TRBJ1-2|NA|NA
TGTGCCAGCAGAGCCACGGGGGGGCGCTCTAACTATGGCTACACCTTC
CASRATGGRSNYGYTF
>TRBV5-1|TRBJ2-7|NA|NA
TGCGCCAGCAGCTCTACAGACTACGAGCAGTACTTC
CASSSTDYEQYF
>TRBV20-1|TRBJ2-7|NA|NA
TGCAGTGCTAGACGGGCCTACGAGCAGTACTTC
CSARRAYEQYF
>TRBV6-2/TRBV6-3|TRBJ2-1|NA|NA
TGTGCCAGCAGTGACCCTTCACCCTCCTACAATGAGCAGTTCTTC
CASSDPSPSYNEQFF
>TRBV5-1|TRBJ2-7|NA|NA
TGCGCCAGCAGCTTGATGGATTTAGGGGAAAGGCTAGCGCACTCCTACGAGCAGTACTTC
CASSLMDLGERLAHSYEQYF
>TRBV5-6|TRBJ1-2|NA|NA
TGTGCCAGCAGCTTGGGGGTGACAGGAATAAACTATGGCTACACCTTC
CASSLGVTGINYGYTF
>TRBV6-5|TRBJ1-5|NA|NA
TGTGCCAGCAGACAAGGGGGAATTGATCAGCCCCAGCATTTT
CASRQGGIDQPQHF
>TRBV18|TRBJ1-2|TRBD1|once
TGTGCCAGCTCGCTCCGGGACAGGGCCGGCTATGGCTACACCTTC
CASSLRDRAGYGYTF
>TRBV7-2|TRBJ2-3|NA|NA
TGTGCCAGCAGCTTAGTCCGGGGTAGTACCTCTAGCACAGATACGCAGTATTTT
CASSLVRGSTSSTDTQYF
>TRBV4-3|TRBJ1-4|NA|NA
TGCGCCAGCAGCCACGTAGGACGGAGCGACAATGAAAAACTGTTTTTT
CASSHVGRSDNEKLFF
>TRBV28|TRBJ1-5|NA|NA
TGTGCCAGCCACCTCCAGAATCAGCCCCAGCATTTT
CASHLQNQPQHF
>TRBV3-1/TRBV3-2|TRBJ2-7|NA|NA
TGTGCCAGCAGCCAAGATTCCCCCAGCCCTGAGCTCTACGAGCAGTACTTC
CASSQDSPSPELYEQYF
>TRBV5-1|TRBJ2-2|TRBD2|NA
TGCGCCAGCAGCTGGGGGGGAGCTAGCGGGAGGATGAACACCGGGGAGCTGTTTTTT
CASSWGGASGRMNTGELFF
>TRBV7-9|TRBJ2-1|NA|NA
TGTGCCTCAAAGCGCAATCCGGAGAATGAGCAGTTCTTC
CASKRNPENEQFF
>TRBV30|TRBJ1-4|NA|NA
TGTGCCTTGGGGCCGGATAAACTGTTTTTT
CALGPDKLFF
>TRBV27|TRBJ2-1|TRBD2|NA
TGTGCCAGCAGTCAAGGGACTAGCGGGAGGCATGAGCAGTTCTTC
CASSQGTSGRHEQFF
>TRBV6-5|TRBJ1-3|NA|NA
TGTGCCAGCAGTTACTCTTCGTCTGGAAACACCATATATTTT
CASSYSSSGNTIYF
>TRBV27|TRBJ2-2|NA|NA
TGTGCCAGCAGTGTGAACACCGGGGAGCTGTTTTTT
CASSVNTGELFF
>TRBV28|TRBJ2-3|TRBD2|NA
TGTGCCAGCAGTCCCGGACTAGCGGGAGATACGCAGTATTTT
CASSPGLAGDTQYF
>TRBV27|TRBJ2-7|TRBD2|NA
TGTGCCAGCAGTTGGCGGCGGGAGCCTACCTACGAGCAGTACTTC
CASSWRREPTYEQYF
>TRBV27|TRBJ1-1|NA|NA
TGTGCCAGCAGTCTACAGGGATACACTGAAGCTTTCTTT
CASSLQGYTEAFF
>TRBV5-4|TRBJ2-1|TRBD2|NA
TGTGCCAGCAGCCCAGTAGCGGGCCCCTCCTACAATGAGCAGTTCTTC
CASSPVAGPSYNEQFF
>TRBV24-1|TRBJ2-5|TRBD2|NA
TGTGCCACCAGTGATAGTAGTGCGGGAGGGTTGGAGACCCAGTACTTC
CATSDSSAGGLETQYF
>TRBV6-5|TRBJ2-7|NA|few
NA
CASSSSEASYEQYF
>TRBV7-8|TRBJ2-2|TRBD1|NA
TGTGCCAGCAGCTTTCCAGGGGGAGTCACCGGGGAGCTGTTTTTT
CASSFPGGVTGELFF
>TRBV5-5|TRBJ1-3|TRBD1|NA
TGTGCCAGCAGCTCGACAGGGGAAAGTGGAAACACCATATATTTT
CASSSTGESGNTIYF
>TRBV30|TRBJ1-1|NA|NA
TGTGCCTGGCACTCACAGGCGGACACTGAAGCTTTCTTT
CAWHSQADTEAFF
>TRBV6-5|TRBJ1-2|NA|NA
TGTGCCAGCAGAATCGGTGGCAGGAACTATGGCTACACCTTC
CASRIGGRNYGYTF
>TRBV2|TRBJ1-1|NA|NA
TGTGCCAGCAGGGTCTCTACAGGGTTTGAAGCTTTCTTT
CASRVSTGFEAFF
>TRBV28|TRBJ2-1|TRBD2|NA
TGTGCCAGCAGCGCCGCTAGCGGGAGGCAGGGGTACAATGAGCAGTTCTTC
CASSAASGRQGYNEQFF
>TRBV10-3|TRBJ1-2|NA|NA
TGTGCCATCAGAGAAGGGGAGGTTAACTATGGCTACACCTTC
CAIREGEVNYGYTF
>TRBV30|TRBJ1-1|NA|NA
TGTGCCTGGACTCCCGGCGGGCGGCCGAACACTGAAGCTTTCTTT
CAWTPGGRPNTEAFF
>TRBV14|TRBJ2-7|NA|NA
TGTGCCAGCAGCCAAGTGGGGAGATCGTTCGGCGAGCAGTACTTC
CASSQVGRSFGEQYF
>TRBV4-3|TRBJ1-5|NA|NA
TGCGCCAGCAGCCAAGAAACGACCTATCAGCCCCAGCATTTT
CASSQETTYQPQHF
>TRBV6-5|TRBJ1-5|NA|NA
TGTGCCAGCAGTTTAATGGGTCATCAGCCCCAGCATTTT
CASSLMGHQPQHF
>TRBV10-3|TRBJ2-3|NA|NA
TGTGCCATCACGTCCGGGTTGGGAAGCACAGATACGCAGTATTTT
CAITSGLGSTDTQYF
>TRBV28|TRBJ2-7|TRBD1|NA
TGTGCCAGCAGAGTGGAGGACAGGGTCTACGAGCAGTACTTC
CASRVEDRVYEQYF
>TRBV29-1|TRBJ2-7|NA|NA
TGCAGCGTTGAACGGGGCACCTACGAGCAGTACTTC
CSVERGTYEQYF
>TRBV9|TRBJ2-2|NA|NA
TGTGCCAGCAGCGGGGACAACACCGGGGAGCTGTTTTTT
CASSGDNTGELFF
>TRBV9|TRBJ1-6|NA|NA
TGTGCCAGCAGCGATGGGTCTGGAGGTTCACCCCTCCACTTT
CASSDGSGGSPLHF
>TRBV30|TRBJ2-1|TRBD2|NA
TGTGCCTGGGAGGGTAGCGGGTACAATGAGCAGTTCTTC
CAWEGSGYNEQFF
>TRBV7-2|TRBJ2-5|NA|few
TGTGCCAGCAGCTTAGCGGGCTCGTTCAGTGAGACCCAGTACTTC
CASSLAGSFSETQYF